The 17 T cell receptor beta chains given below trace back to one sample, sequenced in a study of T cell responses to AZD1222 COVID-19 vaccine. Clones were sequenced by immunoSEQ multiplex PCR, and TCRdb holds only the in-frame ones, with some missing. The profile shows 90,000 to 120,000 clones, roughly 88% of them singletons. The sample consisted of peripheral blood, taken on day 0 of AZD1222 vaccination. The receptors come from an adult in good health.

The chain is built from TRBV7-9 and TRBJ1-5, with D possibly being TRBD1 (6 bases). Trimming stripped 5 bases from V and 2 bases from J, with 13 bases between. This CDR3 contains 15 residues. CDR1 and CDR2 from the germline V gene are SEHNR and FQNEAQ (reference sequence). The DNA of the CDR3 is TGTGCCAGCAGCCCACAGGGAAAGGGCAATCAGCCCCAGCATTTT. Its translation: CASSPQGKGNQPQHF. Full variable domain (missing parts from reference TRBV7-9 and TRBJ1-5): DTGVSQNPRHKITKRGQNVTFRCDPISEHNRLYWYRQTLGQGPEFLTYFQNEAQLEKSRLLSDRFSAERPKGSFSTLEIQRTEQGDSAMYLCASSPQGKGNQPQHFGDGTRLSIL.

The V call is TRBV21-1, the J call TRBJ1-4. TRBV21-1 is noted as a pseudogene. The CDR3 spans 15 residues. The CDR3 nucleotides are TGTGCCAGCAGCAGAAGGGGGGAGGCTAATGAAAAACTGTTTTTT. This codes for CASSRRGEANEKLFF.

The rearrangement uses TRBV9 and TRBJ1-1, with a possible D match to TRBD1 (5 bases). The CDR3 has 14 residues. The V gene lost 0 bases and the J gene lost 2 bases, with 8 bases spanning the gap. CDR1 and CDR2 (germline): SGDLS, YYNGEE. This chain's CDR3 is CASSVGQSNTEAFF. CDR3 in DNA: TGTGCCAGCAGCGTAGGACAGAGTAACACTGAAGCTTTCTTT.

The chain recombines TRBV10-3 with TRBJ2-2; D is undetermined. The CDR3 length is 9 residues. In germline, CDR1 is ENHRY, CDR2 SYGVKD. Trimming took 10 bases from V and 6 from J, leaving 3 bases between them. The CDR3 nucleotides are TGTGCCACCCCCGGGGAGCTGTTTTTT. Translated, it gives CATPGELFF.

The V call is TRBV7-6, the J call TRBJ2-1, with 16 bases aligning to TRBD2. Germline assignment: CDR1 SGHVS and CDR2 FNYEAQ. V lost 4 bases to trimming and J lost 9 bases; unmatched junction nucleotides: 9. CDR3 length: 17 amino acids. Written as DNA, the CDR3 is TGTGCCAGCAGCTCGACCCCGGGACTAGCGGGAGGGATTGAGCAGTTCTTC. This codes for CASSSTPGLAGGIEQFF.

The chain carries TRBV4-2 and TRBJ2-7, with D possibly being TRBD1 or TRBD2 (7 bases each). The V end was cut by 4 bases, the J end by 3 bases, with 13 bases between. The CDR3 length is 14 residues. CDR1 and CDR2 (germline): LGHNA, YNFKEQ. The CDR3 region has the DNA TGTGCCAGCAGCCGGGGGGGGACAGTCTACGAGCAGTACTTC. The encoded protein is CASSRGGTVYEQYF.

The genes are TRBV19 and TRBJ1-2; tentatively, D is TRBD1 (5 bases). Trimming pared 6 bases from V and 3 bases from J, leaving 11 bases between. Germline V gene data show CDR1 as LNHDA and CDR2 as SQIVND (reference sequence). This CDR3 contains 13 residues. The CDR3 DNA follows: TGTGCCAGTAGCATCAGGGTAGACTATGGCTACACCTTC. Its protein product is CASSIRVDYGYTF. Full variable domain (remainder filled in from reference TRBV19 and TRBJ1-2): DGGITQSPKYLFRKEGQNVTLSCEQNLNHDAMYWYRQDPGQGLRLIYYSQIVNDFQKGDIAEGYSVSREKKESFPLTVTSAQKNPTAFYLCASSIRVDYGYTFGSGTRLTVV.

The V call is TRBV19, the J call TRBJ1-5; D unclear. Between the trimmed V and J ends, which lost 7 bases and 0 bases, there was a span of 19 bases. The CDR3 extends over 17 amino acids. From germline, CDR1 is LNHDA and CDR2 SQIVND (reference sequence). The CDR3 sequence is CASTLGGAGYSNQPQHF. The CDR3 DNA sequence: TGTGCCAGTACCCTAGGAGGCGCGGGCTATAGCAATCAGCCCCAGCATTTT.

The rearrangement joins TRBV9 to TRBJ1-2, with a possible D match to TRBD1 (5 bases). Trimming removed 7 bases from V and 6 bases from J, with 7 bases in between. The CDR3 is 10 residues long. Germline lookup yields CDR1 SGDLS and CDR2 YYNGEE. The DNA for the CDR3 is TGTGCCAGCGGGGCTAATGGCTACACCTTC. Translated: CASGANGYTF.

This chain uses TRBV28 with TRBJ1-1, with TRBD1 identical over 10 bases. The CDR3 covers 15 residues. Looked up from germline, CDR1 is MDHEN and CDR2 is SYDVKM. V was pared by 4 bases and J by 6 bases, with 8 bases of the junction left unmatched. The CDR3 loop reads CASSYPGTGAAEAFF. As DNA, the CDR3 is TGTGCCAGCAGTTACCCCGGGACAGGGGCCGCTGAAGCTTTCTTT.

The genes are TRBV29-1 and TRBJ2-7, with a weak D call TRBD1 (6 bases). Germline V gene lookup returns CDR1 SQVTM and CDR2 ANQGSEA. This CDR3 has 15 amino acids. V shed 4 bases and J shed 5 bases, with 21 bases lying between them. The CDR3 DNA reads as TGCAGCGTTGCAATTCGGGACAAAGGGGGAAACGAGCAGTACTTC. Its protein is CSVAIRDKGGNEQYF.

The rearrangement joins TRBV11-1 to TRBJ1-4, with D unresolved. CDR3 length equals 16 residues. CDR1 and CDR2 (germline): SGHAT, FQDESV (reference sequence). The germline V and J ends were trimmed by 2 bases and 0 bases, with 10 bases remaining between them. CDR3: CASSLRSGTTNEKLFF. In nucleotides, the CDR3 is TGTGCCAGCAGCTTACGGAGCGGGACAACTAATGAAAAACTGTTTTTT.

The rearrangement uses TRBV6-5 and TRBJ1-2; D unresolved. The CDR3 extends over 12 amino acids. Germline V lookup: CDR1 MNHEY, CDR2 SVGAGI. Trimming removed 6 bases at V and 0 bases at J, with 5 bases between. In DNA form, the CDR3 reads TGTGCCAGCAGCCAGGCTAACTATGGCTACACCTTC. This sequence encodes CASSQANYGYTF.

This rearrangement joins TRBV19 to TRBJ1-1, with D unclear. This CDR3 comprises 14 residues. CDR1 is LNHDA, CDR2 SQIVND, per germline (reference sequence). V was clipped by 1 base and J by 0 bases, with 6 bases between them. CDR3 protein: CASSIGPLNTEAFF. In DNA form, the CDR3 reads TGTGCCAGTAGTATAGGACCTTTGAACACTGAAGCTTTCTTT.

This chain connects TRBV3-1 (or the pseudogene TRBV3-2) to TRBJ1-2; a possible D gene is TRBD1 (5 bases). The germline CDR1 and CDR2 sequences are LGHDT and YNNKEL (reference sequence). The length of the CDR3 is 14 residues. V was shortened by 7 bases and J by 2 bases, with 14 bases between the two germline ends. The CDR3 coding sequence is TGTGCCAGCACCCCCGGACACTCGAACTATGGCTACACCTTC. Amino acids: CASTPGHSNYGYTF.

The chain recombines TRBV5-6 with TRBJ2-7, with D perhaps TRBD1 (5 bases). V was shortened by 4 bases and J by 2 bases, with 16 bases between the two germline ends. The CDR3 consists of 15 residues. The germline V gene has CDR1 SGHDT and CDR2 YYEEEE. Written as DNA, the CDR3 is TGTGCCAGCAGCCTTGGGGCAGGGTCCACCTACGAGCAGTACTTC. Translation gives CASSLGAGSTYEQYF.

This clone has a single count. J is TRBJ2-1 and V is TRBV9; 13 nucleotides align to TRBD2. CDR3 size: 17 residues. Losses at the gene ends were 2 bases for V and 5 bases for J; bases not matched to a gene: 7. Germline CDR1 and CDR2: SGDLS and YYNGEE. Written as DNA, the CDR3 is TGTGCCAGCAGCGTTAGCCCGGGACTAGCGGGACACAATGAGCAGTTCTTC. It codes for CASSVSPGLAGHNEQFF.